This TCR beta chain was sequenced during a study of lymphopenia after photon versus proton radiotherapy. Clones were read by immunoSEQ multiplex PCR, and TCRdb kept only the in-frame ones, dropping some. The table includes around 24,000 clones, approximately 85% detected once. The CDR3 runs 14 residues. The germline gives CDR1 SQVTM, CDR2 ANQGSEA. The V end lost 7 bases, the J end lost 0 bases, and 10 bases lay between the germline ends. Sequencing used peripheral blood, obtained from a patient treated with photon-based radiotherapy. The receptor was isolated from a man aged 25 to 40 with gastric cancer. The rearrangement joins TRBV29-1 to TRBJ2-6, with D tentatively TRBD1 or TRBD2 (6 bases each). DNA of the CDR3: TGCAGCGCAGGAGGGGGCTCTGGGGCCAACGTCCTGACTTTC. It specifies CSAGGGSGANVLTF. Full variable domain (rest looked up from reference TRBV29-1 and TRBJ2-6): SAVISQKPSRDICQRGTSLTIQCQVDSQVTMMFWYRQQPGQSLTLIATANQGSEATYESGFVIDKFPISRPNLTFSTLTVSNMSPEDSSIYLCSAGGGSGANVLTFGAGSRLTVL.